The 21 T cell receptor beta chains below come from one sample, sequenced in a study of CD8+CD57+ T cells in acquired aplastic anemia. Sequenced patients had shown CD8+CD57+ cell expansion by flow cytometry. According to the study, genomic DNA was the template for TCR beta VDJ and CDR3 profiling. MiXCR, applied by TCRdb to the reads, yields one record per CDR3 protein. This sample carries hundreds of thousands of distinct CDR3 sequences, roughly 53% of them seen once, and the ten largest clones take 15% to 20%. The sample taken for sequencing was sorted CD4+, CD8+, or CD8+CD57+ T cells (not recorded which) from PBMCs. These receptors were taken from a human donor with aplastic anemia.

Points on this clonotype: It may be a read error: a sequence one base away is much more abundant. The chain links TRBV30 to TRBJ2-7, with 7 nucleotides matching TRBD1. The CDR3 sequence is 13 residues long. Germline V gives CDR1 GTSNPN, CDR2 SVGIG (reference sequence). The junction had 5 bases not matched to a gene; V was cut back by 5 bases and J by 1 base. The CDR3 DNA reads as TGTGCCTGGGACAGGGTCCCGTCCTACGAGCAGTACTTC. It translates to CAWDRVPSYEQYF.

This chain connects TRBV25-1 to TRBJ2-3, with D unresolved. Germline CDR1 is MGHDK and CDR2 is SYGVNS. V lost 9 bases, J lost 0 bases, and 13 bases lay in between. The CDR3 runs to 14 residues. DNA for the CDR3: TGTGCCAGTCAGATAGGGAAAAGCACAGATACGCAGTATTTT. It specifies CASQIGKSTDTQYF.

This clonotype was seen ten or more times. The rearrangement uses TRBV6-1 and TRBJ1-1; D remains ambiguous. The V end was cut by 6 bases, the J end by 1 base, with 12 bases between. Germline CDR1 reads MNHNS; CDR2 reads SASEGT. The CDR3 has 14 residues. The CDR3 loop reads CASSLEGGNTEAFF. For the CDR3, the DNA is TGTGCCAGCAGCTTAGAGGGCGGGAACACTGAAGCTTTCTTT.

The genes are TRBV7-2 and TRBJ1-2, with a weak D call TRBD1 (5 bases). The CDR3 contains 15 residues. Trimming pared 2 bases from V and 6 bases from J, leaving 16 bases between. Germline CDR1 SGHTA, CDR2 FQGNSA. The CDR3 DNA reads TGTGCCAGCAGCTTATACGGGCAGGGTGACCATGGCTACACCTTC. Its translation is CASSLYGQGDHGYTF.

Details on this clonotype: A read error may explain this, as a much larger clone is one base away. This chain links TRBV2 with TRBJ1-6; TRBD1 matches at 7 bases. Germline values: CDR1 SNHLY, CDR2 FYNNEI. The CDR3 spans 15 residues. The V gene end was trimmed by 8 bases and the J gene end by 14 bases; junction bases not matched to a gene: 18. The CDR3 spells CASSPRPGGESSLHF. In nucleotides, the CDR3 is TGTGCCAGCTCACCACGTCCAGGGGGGGAATCATCCCTCCACTTT.

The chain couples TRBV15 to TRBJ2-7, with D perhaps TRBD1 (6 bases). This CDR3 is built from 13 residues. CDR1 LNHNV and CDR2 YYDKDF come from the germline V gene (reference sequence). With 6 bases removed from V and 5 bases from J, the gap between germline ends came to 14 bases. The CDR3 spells CATRSTGAHEQYF. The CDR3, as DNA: TGTGCCACCAGATCGACAGGCGCCCACGAGCAGTACTTC.

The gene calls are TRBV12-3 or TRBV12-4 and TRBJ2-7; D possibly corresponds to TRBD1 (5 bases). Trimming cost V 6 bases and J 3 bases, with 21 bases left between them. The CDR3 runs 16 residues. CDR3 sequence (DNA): TGTGCCAGCAGCCTAGTCGTAGGGGCGTCAAACTACGAGCAGTACTTC. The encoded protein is CASSLVVGASNYEQYF.

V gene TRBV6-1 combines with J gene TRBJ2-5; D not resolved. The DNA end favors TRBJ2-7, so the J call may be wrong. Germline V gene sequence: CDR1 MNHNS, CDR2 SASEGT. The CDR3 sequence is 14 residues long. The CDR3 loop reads CASSYSAGTYEQYF. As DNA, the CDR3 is TGTGCCAGCAGTTACTCGGCCGGAACCTACGAGCAGTACTTC.

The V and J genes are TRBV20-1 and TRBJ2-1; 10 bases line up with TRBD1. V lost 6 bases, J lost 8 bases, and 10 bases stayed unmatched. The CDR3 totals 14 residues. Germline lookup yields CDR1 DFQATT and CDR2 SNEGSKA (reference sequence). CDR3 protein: CSATDRGFRDEQFF. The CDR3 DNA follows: TGCAGTGCCACGGACAGGGGGTTTCGTGATGAGCAGTTCTTC.

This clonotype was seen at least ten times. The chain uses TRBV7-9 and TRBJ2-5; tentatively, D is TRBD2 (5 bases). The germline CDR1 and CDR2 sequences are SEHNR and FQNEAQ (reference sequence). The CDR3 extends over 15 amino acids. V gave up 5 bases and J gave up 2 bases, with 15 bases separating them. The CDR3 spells CASSPVRAVQETQYF. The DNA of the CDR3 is TGTGCCAGCAGCCCTGTTAGAGCGGTACAAGAGACCCAGTACTTC.

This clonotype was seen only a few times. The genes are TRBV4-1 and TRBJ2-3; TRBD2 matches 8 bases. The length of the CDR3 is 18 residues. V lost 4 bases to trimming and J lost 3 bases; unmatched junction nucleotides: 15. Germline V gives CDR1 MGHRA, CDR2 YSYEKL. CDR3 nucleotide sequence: TGCGCCAGCAGCCGCCGAGGGGACTTAACGGGGGGGACAGATACGCAGTATTTT. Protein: CASSRRGDLTGGTDTQYF.

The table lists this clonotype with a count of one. The CDR3 region is CASSFRPGDSYEQYF. As DNA, the CDR3 is TGTGCCAGCAGCTTTCGGCCCGGGGACAGCTACGAGCAGTACTTC. The genes are TRBV7-2 and TRBJ2-7; 7 positions agree with TRBD1. V shed 3 bases and J 3 bases; nucleotides not matched to a gene: 8. This CDR3 has 15 amino acids. Germline V CDR1 and CDR2: SGHTA, FQGNSA.

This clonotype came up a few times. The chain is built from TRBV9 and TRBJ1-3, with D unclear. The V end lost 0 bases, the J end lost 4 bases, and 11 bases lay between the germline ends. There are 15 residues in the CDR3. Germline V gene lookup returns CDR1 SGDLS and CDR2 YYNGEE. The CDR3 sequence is CASSVDGVVGNTIYF. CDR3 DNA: TGTGCCAGCAGCGTAGATGGAGTTGTAGGAAACACCATATATTTT.

This chain's CDR3 is CASSMIGGYEQYF. The CDR3 DNA reads TGTGCCAGTAGTATGATAGGCGGATACGAGCAGTACTTC. The chain employs TRBV19 and TRBJ2-7; D is unresolved. CDR3 length: 13 amino acids. V was shortened by 3 bases and J by 4 bases, with 10 bases between the two germline ends. Germline assignment: CDR1 LNHDA and CDR2 SQIVND (reference sequence). The whole variable domain, remainder taken from reference TRBV19 and TRBJ2-7, is DGGITQSPKYLFRKEGQNVTLSCEQNLNHDAMYWYRQDPGQGLRLIYYSQIVNDFQKGDIAEGYSVSREKKESFPLTVTSAQKNPTAFYLCASSMIGGYEQYFGPGTRLTVT.

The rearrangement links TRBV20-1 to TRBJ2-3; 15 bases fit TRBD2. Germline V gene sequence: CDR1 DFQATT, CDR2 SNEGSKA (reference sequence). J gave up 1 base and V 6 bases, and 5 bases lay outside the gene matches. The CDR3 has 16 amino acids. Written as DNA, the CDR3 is TGCAGTGCACCGAGGACTAGCGGGGGGGGCACAGATACGCAGTATTTT. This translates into CSAPRTSGGGTDTQYF.

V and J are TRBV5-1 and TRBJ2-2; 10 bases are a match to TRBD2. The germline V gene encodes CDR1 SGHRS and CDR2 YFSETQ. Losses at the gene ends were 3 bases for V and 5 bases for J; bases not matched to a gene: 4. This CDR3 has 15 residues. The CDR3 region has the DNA TGCGCCAGCAGCTCGGGACTAGCGTGGACCGGGGAGCTGTTTTTT. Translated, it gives CASSSGLAWTGELFF. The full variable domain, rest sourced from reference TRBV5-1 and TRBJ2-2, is KAGVTQTPRYLIKTRGQQVTLSCSPISGHRSVSWYQQTPGQGLQFLFEYFSETQRNKGNFPGRFSGRQFSNSRSEMNVSTLELGDSALYLCASSSGLAWTGELFFGEGSRLTVL.

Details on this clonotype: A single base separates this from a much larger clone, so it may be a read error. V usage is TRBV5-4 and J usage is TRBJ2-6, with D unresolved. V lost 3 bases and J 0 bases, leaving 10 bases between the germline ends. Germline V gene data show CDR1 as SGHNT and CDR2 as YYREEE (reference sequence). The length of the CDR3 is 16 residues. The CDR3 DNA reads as TGTGCCAGCAGCTCATGGACGAACTCTGGGGCCAACGTCCTGACTTTC. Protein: CASSSWTNSGANVLTF.

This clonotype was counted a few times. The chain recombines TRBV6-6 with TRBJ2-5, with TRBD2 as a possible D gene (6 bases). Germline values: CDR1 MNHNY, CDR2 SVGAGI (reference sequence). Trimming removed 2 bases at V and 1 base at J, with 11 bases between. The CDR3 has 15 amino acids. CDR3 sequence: CASSYGGSRQETQYF. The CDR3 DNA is TGTGCCAGCAGTTACGGAGGGAGCCGCCAAGAGACCCAGTACTTC.

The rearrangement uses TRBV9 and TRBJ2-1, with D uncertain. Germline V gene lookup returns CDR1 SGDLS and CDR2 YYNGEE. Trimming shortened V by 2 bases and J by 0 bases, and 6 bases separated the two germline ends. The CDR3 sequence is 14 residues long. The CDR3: CASSVESSYNEQFF. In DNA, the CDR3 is TGTGCCAGCAGCGTCGAGAGCTCCTACAATGAGCAGTTCTTC.

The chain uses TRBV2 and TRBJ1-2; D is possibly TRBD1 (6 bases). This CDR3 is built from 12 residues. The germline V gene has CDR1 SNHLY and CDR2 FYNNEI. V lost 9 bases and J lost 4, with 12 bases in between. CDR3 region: CARRTEFYGYTF. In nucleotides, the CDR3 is TGTGCCAGACGGACAGAATTCTATGGCTACACCTTC.

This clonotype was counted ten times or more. CDR3 nucleotide sequence: TGCAGTGCTAGAACCTCTTTTCTAGCGGGGGGGAGCACAGATACGCAGTATTTT. Protein sequence: CSARTSFLAGGSTDTQYF. V is TRBV20-1 and J is TRBJ2-3, with 12 bases fitting TRBD2. The CDR3 runs 18 residues. CDR1 and CDR2 from the germline V gene are DFQATT and SNEGSKA (reference sequence). With V trimmed by 2 bases and J by 0 bases, 9 bases remained unmatched.